The 28 T cell receptor beta chains in this list originate from one sample, sequenced in a study of T cells after yellow fever vaccination (dated 2019 in TCRdb). What this sample's treatment or condition label stands for: live attenuated yellow fever vaccine strain. The library was built by means of 5' RACE. Instrument used: Illumina NovaSeq 6000. The public reads were quality trimmed at Q25 with fastp and then assembled into clones with MiXCR by TCRdb, keeping productive beta chains. Identical CDR3 protein sequences are pooled into one entry, listed with their most common genes and DNA. Counted in this sample were approximately 330,000 distinct CDR3 sequences; 4.1% of them appeared once. The ten largest clones represent just under 25% of the sample. The material sequenced was PBMCs, taken 5 days after the yellow fever booster vaccination. The source of these receptors is a man aged 18 to 35 who received the YFV17D yellow fever vaccine.

J is TRBJ2-2 and V is TRBV9, with TRBD2 matching 9 bases. J lost 2 bases, V lost 3 bases, and 5 bases had no gene match. The length of the CDR3 is 16 residues. Germline CDR1 is SGDLS and CDR2 is YYNGEE. The DNA for the CDR3 is TGTGCCAGCAGCGGGACAGCGGGGGGTAACACCGGGGAGCTGTTTTTT. Translated, it gives CASSGTAGGNTGELFF.

The chain links TRBV5-1 to TRBJ1-3, with 7 bases fitting TRBD1. Trimming took 4 bases from V and 7 from J; bases not matched to a gene: 11. Per the germline V gene, CDR1 is SGHRS and CDR2 is YFSETQ. CDR3 size: 15 residues. The CDR3 sequence: CASSPSGTDGNTIYF. CDR3 nucleotide sequence: TGCGCCAGCAGCCCGTCCGGGACAGATGGGAACACCATATATTTT. Using reference TRBV5-1 and TRBJ1-3 for the parts outside the CDR3, the full variable domain is KAGVTQTPRYLIKTRGQQVTLSCSPISGHRSVSWYQQTPGQGLQFLFEYFSETQRNKGNFPGRFSGRQFSNSRSEMNVSTLELGDSALYLCASSPSGTDGNTIYFGEGSWLTVV.

This clonotype has a count of ten or more. The chain combines TRBV12-5 with TRBJ2-3; a possible D gene is TRBD2 (6 bases). CDR3 size: 14 residues. V was shortened by 3 bases and J by 3 bases, with 10 bases between the two germline ends. Germline V CDR1 and CDR2: LGHNT, FRNRAP. CDR3 nucleotide sequence: TGTGCTAGTGGTTTCGGGGGATTGACAGATACGCAGTATTTT. Translating gives CASGFGGLTDTQYF.

This clonotype has only a few counts. The chain is built from TRBV15 and TRBJ2-7; perhaps D is TRBD1 or TRBD2 (5 bases each). V dropped 6 bases and J dropped 5 bases, with 14 bases sitting between them. Germline-derived CDR1 and CDR2 are LNHNV and YYDKDF (reference sequence). This CDR3 comprises 13 residues. The CDR3 DNA is TGTGCCACCAGTAACCCTGAGGGGAACGAGCAGTACGTC. This encodes CATSNPEGNEQYV.

The chain couples TRBV12-3 or TRBV12-4 to TRBJ1-1, with D uncertain. V was shortened by 2 bases and J by 1 base, with 5 bases between the two germline ends. This CDR3 spans 13 amino acids. For the CDR3, the DNA is TGTGCCAGCAGTTTAAAGAGGAACACTGAAGCTTTCTTT. Protein sequence: CASSLKRNTEAFF.

Many counts were recorded for this clonotype. The chain couples TRBV5-1 to TRBJ2-7; TRBD2 matches at 9 bases. Germline V CDR1 and CDR2: SGHRS, YFSETQ. The V segment lost 4 bases and the J segment 3 bases; nucleotides outside the gene matches: 8. This CDR3 is 15 amino acids long. CDR3 amino acids: CASSAGLATFYEQYF. In DNA form, the CDR3 reads TGCGCCAGCAGCGCCGGACTAGCGACCTTCTACGAGCAGTACTTC.

This clonotype came up a few times. The rearrangement uses TRBV7-9 and TRBJ2-7; perhaps TRBD2 as D (6 bases). The CDR3 runs 15 residues. V was trimmed by 5 bases and J by 6 bases, leaving 20 bases between them. Germline-derived CDR1 and CDR2 are SEHNR and FQNEAQ (reference sequence). The CDR3 protein is CASSLEEGRGFEQYF. CDR3 bases: TGTGCCAGCAGCCTAGAAGAAGGGCGGGGATTCGAGCAGTACTTC.

This clonotype was detected a few times. The chain is built from TRBV12-3 or TRBV12-4 and TRBJ2-5, with 8 bases fitting TRBD2. CDR3 size: 13 residues. Trimming took 8 bases from V and 2 from J; bases not matched to a gene: 4. DNA of the CDR3: TGTGCCAGCCGATCGGGGGGGCAAGAGACCCAGTACTTC. Translated, it gives CASRSGGQETQYF.

This clonotype was found a few times. This chain uses TRBV27 with TRBJ2-5, with a tentative D call TRBD1 (6 bases). CDR1 is MNHEY and CDR2 is SMNVEV in the germline V gene (reference sequence). Trimming stripped 4 bases from V and 5 bases from J, with 14 bases between. The CDR3 is made up of 14 amino acids. CDR3 coding DNA: TGTGCCAGCAGTTACTCCGGGACAAGTGAGACCCAGTACTTC. As protein: CASSYSGTSETQYF.

This clonotype was picked up many times. The gene calls are TRBV7-3 and TRBJ1-6; a possible D gene is TRBD1 (6 bases). Germline lookup yields CDR1 SGHTA and CDR2 FQGTGA. This CDR3 is built from 15 residues. The ends were cut back, 2 bases at V and 7 bases at J, with 12 bases in the middle. This CDR3 is CASSLWGPRNSPLHF. The CDR3 DNA reads as TGTGCCAGCAGCTTATGGGGGCCCCGCAATTCACCCCTCCACTTT.

This clonotype showed up just a few times. The J gene is TRBJ2-7, the V gene TRBV6-5, with D unclear. CDR1 MNHEY and CDR2 SVGAGI come from the germline V gene. This CDR3 has 14 residues. The V end lost 9 bases, the J end lost 5 bases, and 20 bases lay between the germline ends. The CDR3 sequence: CASTEGPPRDEQYF. As DNA, the CDR3 is TGTGCCAGTACCGAAGGACCCCCAAGGGACGAGCAGTACTTC.

The chain has TRBV10-3 and TRBJ2-7, with TRBD1 identical over 9 bases. The germline CDR1 and CDR2 sequences are ENHRY and SYGVKD. V was clipped by 3 bases and J by 4 bases; unmatched bases: 7. The CDR3 sequence is 15 residues long. The CDR3 DNA follows: TGTGCCATCAGTGACCGGGACAGGGTCTCATACGAGCAGTACTTC. This translates into CAISDRDRVSYEQYF.

This clonotype was observed a handful of times. CDR3 region: CASSSRGHWRYLDDGSTGELFF. The CDR3 DNA sequence: TGTGCCAGCAGCTCACGGGGTCATTGGCGGTATCTCGACGACGGCTCCACCGGGGAGCTGTTTTTT. V is TRBV7-2 and J is TRBJ2-2; possibly TRBD2 for D (5 bases). Trimming cost V 4 bases and J 4 bases, with 34 bases left between them. The CDR3 contains 22 residues. Germline values: CDR1 SGHTA, CDR2 FQGNSA.

This clonotype was picked up many times. The chain is built from TRBV10-2 and TRBJ2-1; 10 nucleotides align to TRBD2. The ends lost 8 bases at V and 7 bases at J; junction bases unmatched: 2. Germline V lookup: CDR1 WSHSY, CDR2 SAAADI. The CDR3 is 12 residues long. CDR3 loop: CASGLAENEQFF. CDR3 in DNA: TGCGCCAGCGGACTAGCGGAAAATGAGCAGTTCTTC.

J is TRBJ2-1 and V is TRBV21-1; the DNA was not compared with TRBD2, the D call given in the table. TRBV21-1 is classified as a pseudogene. There are 17 residues in the CDR3. The CDR3, as DNA: TGTGCCAGCAGAACCAGCGGGGGGGAGAGCTCCTACAATGAGCAGTTCTTC. This translates into CASRTSGGESSYNEQFF.

This clonotype has a count of ten or more. This chain joins TRBV4-3 and TRBJ2-2, with D possibly TRBD1 on 6 matching bases. CDR1 and CDR2 (germline): LGHNA, YSLEER. The CDR3 covers 15 residues. Trimming removed 4 bases from V and 6 bases from J, with 15 bases in between. The DNA for the CDR3 is TGCGCCAGCAGCCTACAGGGAATGTTGTCCGGGGAGCTGTTTTTT. Translation: CASSLQGMLSGELFF.

In its sample, this clonotype was seen a few times. The chain carries TRBV7-3 and TRBJ2-5; 7 bases agree with TRBD1. V was pared by 5 bases and J by 3 bases, with 6 bases of the junction left unmatched. Germline CDR1 is SGHTA and CDR2 is FQGTGA. This CDR3 has 14 amino acids. CDR3 nucleotide sequence: TGTGCCAGCAGCGCGTCCGGGACAGAAGAGACCCAGTACTTC. It specifies CASSASGTEETQYF.

The V call is TRBV7-8, the J call TRBJ2-7, with D possibly TRBD1 on 6 matching bases. Germline V lookup: CDR1 SGHVS, CDR2 FQNEAQ. V shed 1 base and J shed 2 bases, with 12 bases lying between them. The CDR3 runs to 15 residues. CDR3 nucleotides: TGTGCCAGCAGCTTAGGGACAGCCAGGACCTACGAGCAGTACTTC. Translation gives CASSLGTARTYEQYF.

This clonotype was observed a few times. The chain recombines TRBV10-3 with TRBJ2-5, with D uncertain. V gave up 8 bases and J gave up 2 bases, with 9 bases separating them. This CDR3 has 12 residues. The germline V gene has CDR1 ENHRY and CDR2 SYGVKD. The CDR3 DNA sequence: TGTGCCATCTCCAGCCAACAAGAGACCCAGTACTTC. As protein: CAISSQQETQYF.

As to this clonotype: The junction and the germline gene differ at one end; a read error may be behind it. The chain links TRBV7-2 to TRBJ2-3, with 13 bases that match TRBD2. Germline V gene data show CDR1 as SGHTA and CDR2 as FQGNSA. This CDR3 is built from 16 residues. The CDR3 spells CASSFAGTSGANTRYF. The CDR3 DNA sequence: TGTGCCAGCAGCTTCGCTGGGACTAGCGGGGCAAATACGCGGTATTTT.

This clonotype was picked up many times. The chain couples TRBV12-3 or TRBV12-4 to TRBJ1-2; D is unresolved. This CDR3 has 14 residues. The germline V and J ends were trimmed by 1 base and 0 bases, with 6 bases remaining between them. CDR3 nucleotide sequence: TGTGCCAGCAGTTTAGACAGTACTAACTATGGCTACACCTTC. This gives the protein CASSLDSTNYGYTF.

This clonotype has at least ten counts. The chain links TRBV7-3 to TRBJ1-2; a weak D match, TRBD1 (6 bases). Germline CDR1 and CDR2: SGHTA and FQGTGA. The CDR3 is made up of 13 amino acids. V shed 3 bases and J shed 8 bases, with 13 bases lying between them. This CDR3 is CASSLNRAHGYTF. CDR3 nucleotides: TGTGCCAGCAGCTTGAACAGGGCACACGGCTACACCTTC. Based on the CDR3 plus reference TRBV7-3 and TRBJ1-2, the full variable domain is GAGVSQTPSNKVTEKGKYVELRCDPISGHTALYWYRQSLGQGPEFLIYFQGTGAADDSGLPNDRFFAVRPEGSVSTLKIQRTERGDSAVYLCASSLNRAHGYTFGSGTRLTVV.

This clonotype was counted between two and nine times. The rearrangement links TRBV29-1 to TRBJ2-1, with TRBD1 identical over 8 bases. V gave up 3 bases and J gave up 15 bases; unmatched junction bases: 1. CDR1 SQVTM and CDR2 ANQGSEA come from the germline V gene. The CDR3 is 9 amino acids. CDR3 nucleotides: TGCAGCGTTGACACAGGGGGGTTCTTC. Translating gives CSVDTGGFF.

The chain joins TRBV6-2 or TRBV6-3 to TRBJ2-3; perhaps D is TRBD1 or TRBD2 (5 bases each). Germline loops: CDR1 MNHEY, CDR2 SVGEGT. V gave up 6 bases and J gave up 4 bases, with 14 bases separating them. This CDR3 is built from 14 residues. The CDR3 sequence is CASRDLGGADTQYF. The CDR3 DNA reads TGTGCCAGCAGAGACCTTGGGGGAGCAGATACGCAGTATTTT.

This clonotype appeared a few times. This chain joins TRBV12-3 or TRBV12-4 and TRBJ1-1; no reliable D call. This CDR3 has 12 residues. Trimming pared 6 bases from V and 10 bases from J, leaving 15 bases between. CDR3: CASSLGSQRAFF. The CDR3 DNA follows: TGTGCCAGCAGCCTAGGGTCGCAGAGAGCTTTCTTT.

This clonotype has just a few counts. The chain links TRBV7-2 to TRBJ2-7; D tentatively fits TRBD1 or TRBD2 (5 bases each). Trimming left V 5 bases short and J 1 base short, with 12 bases between. The CDR3 spans 14 residues. CDR1 and CDR2 from the germline V gene are SGHTA and FQGNSA. CDR3 bases: TGTGCCAGCAGCCCCGGGACGGATTCCTACGAGCAGTACGTC. Residues: CASSPGTDSYEQYV.

This clonotype occurred a few times. This chain uses TRBV18 with TRBJ1-2; 7 bases are a match to TRBD1. Germline CDR1 and CDR2: KGHSH and LQKENI. The CDR3 sequence is 14 residues long. V lost 3 bases to trimming and J lost 8 bases; unmatched junction nucleotides: 9. The CDR3: CASSPEGATRGYTF. CDR3 DNA sequence: TGTGCCAGCTCACCCGAGGGGGCGACGCGAGGCTACACCTTC. The complete variable domain, with remaining parts taken from reference TRBV18 and TRBJ1-2, reads NAGVMQNPRHLVRRRGQEARLRCSPMKGHSHVYWYRQLPEEGLKFMVYLQKENIIDESGMPKERFSAEFPKEGPSILRIQQVVRGDSAAYFCASSPEGATRGYTFGSGTRLTVV.

This clonotype was observed many times. The J gene is TRBJ2-3, the V gene TRBV7-9; D uncertain. The germline gives CDR1 SEHNR, CDR2 FQNEAQ (reference sequence). Trimming pared 5 bases from V and 6 bases from J, leaving 15 bases between. The CDR3 is made up of 14 amino acids. The CDR3 region has the DNA TGTGCCAGCAGCGCGATCAGATTGCCGGATACGCAGTATTTT. Residues: CASSAIRLPDTQYF.